This T cell receptor beta chain is drawn from a study of T cell repertoires in cytomegalovirus infection. TCRdb ran MiXCR on the reads and lists one entry per CDR3 protein. Of 490,000 or so distinct CDR3 sequences listed, roughly 10% are singletons. The TCR originated in a human donor in good health (CMV status not recorded). Some clones in this sample may be carry-over from other donors' samples. The source material was PBMCs.

The chain's CDR3 is CASSSSRDREVHARYEQYF. The CDR3 region has the DNA TGTGCCAGCAGTTCCTCCCGGGACAGGGAAGTCCACGCCCGATACGAGCAGTACTTC. The V and J genes are TRBV12-3 or TRBV12-4 and TRBJ2-7, with 9 bases lining up with TRBD1. CDR3 length: 19 residues. J gave up 4 bases and V 4 bases, and 20 bases lay outside the gene matches.